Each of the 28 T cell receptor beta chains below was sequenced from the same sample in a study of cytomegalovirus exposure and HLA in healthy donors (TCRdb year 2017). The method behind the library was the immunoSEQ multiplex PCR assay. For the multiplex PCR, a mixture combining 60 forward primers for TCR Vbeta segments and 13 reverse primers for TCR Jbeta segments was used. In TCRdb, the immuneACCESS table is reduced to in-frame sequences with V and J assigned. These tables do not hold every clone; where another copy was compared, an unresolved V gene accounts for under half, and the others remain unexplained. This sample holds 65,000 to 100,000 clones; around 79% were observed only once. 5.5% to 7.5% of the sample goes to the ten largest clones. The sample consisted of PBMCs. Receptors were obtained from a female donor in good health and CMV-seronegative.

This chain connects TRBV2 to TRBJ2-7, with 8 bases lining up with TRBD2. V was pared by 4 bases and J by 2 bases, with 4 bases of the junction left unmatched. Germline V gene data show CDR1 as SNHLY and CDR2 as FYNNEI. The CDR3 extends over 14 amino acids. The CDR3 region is CASSVPGLAYEQYF. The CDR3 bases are TGTGCCAGCAGTGTACCGGGACTAGCCTACGAGCAGTACTTC.

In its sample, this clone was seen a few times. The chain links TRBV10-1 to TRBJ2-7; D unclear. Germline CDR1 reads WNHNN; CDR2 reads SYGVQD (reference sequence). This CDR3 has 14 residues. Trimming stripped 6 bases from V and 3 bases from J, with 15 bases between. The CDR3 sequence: CASRGEDAVYEQYF. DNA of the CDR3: TGCGCCAGCAGGGGTGAAGACGCGGTCTACGAGCAGTACTTC.

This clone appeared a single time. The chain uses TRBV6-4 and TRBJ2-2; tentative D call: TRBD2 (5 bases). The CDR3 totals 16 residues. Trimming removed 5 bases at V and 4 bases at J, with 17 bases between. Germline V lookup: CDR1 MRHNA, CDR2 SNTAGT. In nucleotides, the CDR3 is TGTGCCAGCAGTTACACCCTATCAAGCGGCACCGGGGAGCTGTTTTTT. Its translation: CASSYTLSSGTGELFF.

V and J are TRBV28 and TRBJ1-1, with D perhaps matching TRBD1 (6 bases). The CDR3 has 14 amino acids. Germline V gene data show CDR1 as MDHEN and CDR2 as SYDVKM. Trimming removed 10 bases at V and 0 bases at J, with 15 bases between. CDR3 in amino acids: CATISGQMNTEAFF. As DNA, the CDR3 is TGTGCCACCATTTCTGGACAGATGAACACTGAAGCTTTCTTT.

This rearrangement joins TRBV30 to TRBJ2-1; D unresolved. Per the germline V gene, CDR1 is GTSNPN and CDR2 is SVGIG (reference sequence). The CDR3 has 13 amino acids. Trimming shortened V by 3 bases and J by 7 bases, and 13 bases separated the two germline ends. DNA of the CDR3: TGTGCCTGGAGCAGAGACACACCAAATGAGCAGTTCTTC. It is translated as CAWSRDTPNEQFF.

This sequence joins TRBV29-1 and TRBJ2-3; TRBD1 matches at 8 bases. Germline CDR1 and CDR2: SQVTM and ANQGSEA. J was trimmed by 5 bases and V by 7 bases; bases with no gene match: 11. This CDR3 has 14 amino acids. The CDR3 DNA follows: TGCAGCGCATTGGACAGGGCAGGCGGAGATACGCAGTATTTT. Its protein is CSALDRAGGDTQYF.

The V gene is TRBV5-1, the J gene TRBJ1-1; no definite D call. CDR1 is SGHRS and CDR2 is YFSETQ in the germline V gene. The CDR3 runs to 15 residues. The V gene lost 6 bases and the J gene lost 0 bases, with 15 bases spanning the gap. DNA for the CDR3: TGCGCCAGCACGGAGCCCTCGGGGATGAACACTGAAGCTTTCTTT. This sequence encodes CASTEPSGMNTEAFF.

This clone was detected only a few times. CDR3 sequence: CASSPILAGVRETQYF. Here the CDR3 DNA reads TGTGCCAGCAGCCCGATACTAGCGGGGGTGCGCGAGACCCAGTACTTC. V gene TRBV5-5 combines with J gene TRBJ2-5, with 11 bases fitting TRBD2. Trimming cost V 4 bases and J 5 bases; bases outside gene matches: 10. The CDR3 sequence is 16 residues long. Germline CDR1 SGHKS, CDR2 YYEKEE (reference sequence).

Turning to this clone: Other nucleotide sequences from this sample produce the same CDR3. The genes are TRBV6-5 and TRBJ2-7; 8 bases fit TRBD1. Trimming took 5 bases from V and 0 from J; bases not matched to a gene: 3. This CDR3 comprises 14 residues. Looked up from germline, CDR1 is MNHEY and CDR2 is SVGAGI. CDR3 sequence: CASSPGQGSYEQYF. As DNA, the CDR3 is TGTGCCAGCAGTCCCGGACAGGGCTCCTACGAGCAGTACTTC.

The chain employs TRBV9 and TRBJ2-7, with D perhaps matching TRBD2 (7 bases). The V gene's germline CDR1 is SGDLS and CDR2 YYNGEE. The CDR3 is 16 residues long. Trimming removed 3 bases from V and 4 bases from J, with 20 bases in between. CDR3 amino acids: CASSAGRGGASYEQYF. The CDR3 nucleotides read TGTGCCAGCAGCGCAGGACGAGGGGGGGCGTCTTACGAGCAGTACTTC.

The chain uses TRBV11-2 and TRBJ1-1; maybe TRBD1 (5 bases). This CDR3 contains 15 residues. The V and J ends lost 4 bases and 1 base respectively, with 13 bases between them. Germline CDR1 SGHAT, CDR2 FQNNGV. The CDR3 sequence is CASSSLGLTNTEAFF. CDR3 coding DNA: TGTGCCAGCAGCTCTCTGGGACTGACGAACACTGAAGCTTTCTTT.

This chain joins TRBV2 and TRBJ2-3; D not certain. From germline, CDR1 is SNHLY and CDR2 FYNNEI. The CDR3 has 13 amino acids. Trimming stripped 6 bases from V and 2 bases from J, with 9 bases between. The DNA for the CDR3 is TGTGCCAGCAGGGTCGAGGCCACAGATACGCAGTATTTT. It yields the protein CASRVEATDTQYF.

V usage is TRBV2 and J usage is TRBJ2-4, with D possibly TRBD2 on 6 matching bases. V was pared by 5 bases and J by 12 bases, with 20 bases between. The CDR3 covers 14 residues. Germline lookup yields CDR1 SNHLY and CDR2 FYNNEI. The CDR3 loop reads CASSPSSSGVPQYF. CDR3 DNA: TGTGCCAGCAGTCCCAGTTCATCGGGAGTGCCTCAGTACTTC.

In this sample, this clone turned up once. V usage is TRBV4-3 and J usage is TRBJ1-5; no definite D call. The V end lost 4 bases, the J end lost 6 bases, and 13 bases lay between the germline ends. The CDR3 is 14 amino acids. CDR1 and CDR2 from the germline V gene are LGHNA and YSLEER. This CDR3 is CASSRILAVQPQHF. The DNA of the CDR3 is TGCGCCAGCAGCCGGATTCTGGCGGTTCAGCCCCAGCATTTT.

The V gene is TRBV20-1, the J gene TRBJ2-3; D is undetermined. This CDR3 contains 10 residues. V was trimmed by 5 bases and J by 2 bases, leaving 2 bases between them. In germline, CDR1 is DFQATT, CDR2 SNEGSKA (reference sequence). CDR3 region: CSAYTDTQYF. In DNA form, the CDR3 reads TGCAGTGCTTACACAGATACGCAGTATTTT.

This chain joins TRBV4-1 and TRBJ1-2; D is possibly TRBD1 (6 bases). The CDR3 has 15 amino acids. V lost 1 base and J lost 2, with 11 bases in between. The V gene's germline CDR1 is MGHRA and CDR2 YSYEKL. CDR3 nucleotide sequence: TGCGCCAGCAGCCAAGTCCCCACAGGGAACTATGGCTACACCTTC. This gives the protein CASSQVPTGNYGYTF.

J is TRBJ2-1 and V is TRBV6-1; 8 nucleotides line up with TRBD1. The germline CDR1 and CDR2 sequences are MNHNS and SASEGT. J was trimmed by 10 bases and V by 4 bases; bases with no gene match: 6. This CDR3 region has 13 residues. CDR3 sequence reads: CASSVDREREQFF. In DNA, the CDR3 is TGTGCCAGCAGTGTGGACAGGGAAAGGGAGCAGTTCTTC.

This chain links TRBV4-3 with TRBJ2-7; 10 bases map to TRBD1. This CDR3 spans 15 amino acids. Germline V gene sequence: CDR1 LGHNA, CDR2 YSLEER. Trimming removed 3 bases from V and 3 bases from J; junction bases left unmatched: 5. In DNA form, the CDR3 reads TGCGCCAGCAGCCATGAGGACAGGGGGAGCTACGAGCAGTACTTC. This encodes CASSHEDRGSYEQYF.

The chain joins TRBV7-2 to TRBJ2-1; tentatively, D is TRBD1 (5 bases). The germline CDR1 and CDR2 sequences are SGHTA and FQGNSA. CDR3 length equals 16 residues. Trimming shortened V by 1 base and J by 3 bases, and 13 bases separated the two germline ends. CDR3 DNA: TGTGCCAGCAGCTTAGTGGGGCAGGGATACTACAATGAGCAGTTCTTC. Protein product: CASSLVGQGYYNEQFF. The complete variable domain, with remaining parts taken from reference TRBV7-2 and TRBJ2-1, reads GAGVSQSPSNKVTEKGKDVELRCDPISGHTALYWYRQSLGQGLEFLIYFQGNSAPDKSGLPSDRFSAERTGGSVSTLTIQRTQQEDSAVYLCASSLVGQGYYNEQFFGPGTRLTVL.

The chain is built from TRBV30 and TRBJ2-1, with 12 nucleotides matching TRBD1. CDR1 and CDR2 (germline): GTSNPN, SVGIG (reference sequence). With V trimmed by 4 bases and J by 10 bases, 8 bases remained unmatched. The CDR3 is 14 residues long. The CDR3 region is CAWNAGTGGREQFF. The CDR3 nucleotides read TGTGCCTGGAATGCCGGGACAGGGGGCAGGGAGCAGTTCTTC.

This chain's CDR3 is CASSTGTVLREQYF. CDR3 DNA: TGTGCCAGCAGCACCGGGACAGTCCTACGAGAGCAGTACTTC. The chain uses TRBV6-5 and TRBJ2-7; 7 bases agree with TRBD1. V shed 6 bases, J shed 7 bases, and the junction held 12 bases outside the gene matches. The germline gives CDR1 MNHEY, CDR2 SVGAGI. CDR3 length equals 14 residues.

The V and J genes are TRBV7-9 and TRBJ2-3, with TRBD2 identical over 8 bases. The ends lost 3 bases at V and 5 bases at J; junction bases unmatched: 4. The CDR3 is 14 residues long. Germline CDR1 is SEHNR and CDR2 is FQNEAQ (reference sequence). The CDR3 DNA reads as TGTGCCAGCAGCTTCGGGGGGGCGAAAGATACGCAGTATTTT. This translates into CASSFGGAKDTQYF. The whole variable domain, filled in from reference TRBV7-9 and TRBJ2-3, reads DTGVSQNPRHKITKRGQNVTFRCDPISEHNRLYWYRQTLGQGPEFLTYFQNEAQLEKSRLLSDRFSAERPKGSFSTLEIQRTEQGDSAMYLCASSFGGAKDTQYFGPGTRLTVL.

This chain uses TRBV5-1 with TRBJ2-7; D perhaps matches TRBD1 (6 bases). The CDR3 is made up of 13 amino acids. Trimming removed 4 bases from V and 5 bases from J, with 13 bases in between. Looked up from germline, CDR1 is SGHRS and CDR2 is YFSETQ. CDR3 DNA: TGCGCCAGCAGCCCCGCACAGGGTAACGAGCAGTACTTC. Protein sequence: CASSPAQGNEQYF.

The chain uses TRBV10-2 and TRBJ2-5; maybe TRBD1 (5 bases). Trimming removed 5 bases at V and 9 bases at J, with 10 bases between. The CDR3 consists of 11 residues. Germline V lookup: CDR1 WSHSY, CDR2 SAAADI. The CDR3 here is CASSPTGAQYF. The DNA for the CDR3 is TGCGCCAGCAGTCCCACAGGCGCCCAGTACTTC.

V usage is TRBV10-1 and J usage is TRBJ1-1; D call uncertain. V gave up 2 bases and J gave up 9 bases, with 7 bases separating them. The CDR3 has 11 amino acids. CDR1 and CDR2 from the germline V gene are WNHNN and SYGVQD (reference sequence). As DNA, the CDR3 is TGCGCCAGCAGTGAGCGGTTAAAAGCTTTCTTT. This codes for CASSERLKAFF.

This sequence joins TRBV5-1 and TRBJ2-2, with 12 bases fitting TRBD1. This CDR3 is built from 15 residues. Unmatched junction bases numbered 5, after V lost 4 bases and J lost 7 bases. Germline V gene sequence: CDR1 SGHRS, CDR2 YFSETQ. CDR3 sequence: CASSPGQGAFGELFF. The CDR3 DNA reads TGCGCCAGCAGCCCGGGACAGGGGGCTTTCGGGGAGCTGTTTTTT.

The chain's CDR3 is CAWSVKTGTGGQPQHF. In DNA, the CDR3 is TGTGCCTGGAGTGTTAAAACCGGGACAGGGGGTCAGCCCCAGCATTTT. The chain employs TRBV30 and TRBJ1-5; 11 bases are a match to TRBD1. The J segment lost 6 bases and the V segment lost 0 bases, leaving 7 bases of the junction unmatched. The CDR3 runs 16 residues. The germline V gene has CDR1 GTSNPN and CDR2 SVGIG (reference sequence).

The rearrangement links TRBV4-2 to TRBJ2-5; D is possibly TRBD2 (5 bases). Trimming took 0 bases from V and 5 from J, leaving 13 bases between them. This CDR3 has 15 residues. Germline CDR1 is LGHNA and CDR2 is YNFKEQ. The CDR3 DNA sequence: TGTGCCAGCAGCCAAGAGGTCCTCCGAGGGGAGACCCAGTACTTC. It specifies CASSQEVLRGETQYF.